This passage covers 32 T cell receptor beta chains from one sample sequenced in a study of shared clonotypes between healthy human individuals. Only in-frame clones appear in the TCRdb table, and some are missing; sequencing was by immunoSEQ multiplex PCR. The sample includes approximately 2,000,000 clones, roughly 90% seen only once; the top ten take around 0.4%. Input material: naive CD4+ T cells from PBMCs. Documented subset: CD45RA+ positively selected. Receptor source: a man aged 18 to 29 in good health. Some clones in this sample may be carry-over from other donors' samples.

The V gene is TRBV6-1, the J gene TRBJ2-7, with a weak D call TRBD2 (6 bases). This CDR3 is 14 amino acids long. Germline CDR1 and CDR2: MNHNS and SASEGT. Trimming pared 8 bases from V and 2 bases from J, leaving 16 bases between. CDR3 nucleotide sequence: TGTGCCAGCTTGGGGGGATTTCTGGCCTACGAGCAGTACTTC. This encodes CASLGGFLAYEQYF.

The chain has TRBV9 and TRBJ2-3, with 16 bases matching TRBD2. V shed 5 bases, J shed 5 bases, and the junction held 5 bases outside the gene matches. Germline V gives CDR1 SGDLS, CDR2 YYNGEE. The CDR3 is 16 residues long. CDR3 DNA sequence: TGTGCCAGCAGTACCGGGACTAGCGGGAGGGGAGATACGCAGTATTTT. Residues: CASSTGTSGRGDTQYF.

The gene calls are TRBV28 and TRBJ2-1; maybe TRBD1 (6 bases). Germline lookup yields CDR1 MDHEN and CDR2 SYDVKM. The CDR3 is 13 residues long. The CDR3 loop reads CGSTGYLYNEQFF. The CDR3 DNA sequence: TGTGGCTCTACAGGGTATCTCTACAATGAGCAGTTCTTC.

There are a few counts of this clone. The V and J genes are TRBV29-1 and TRBJ1-1; weak D call: TRBD1 (5 bases). Trimming took off 5 bases at V and 1 base at J, with 11 bases between the two ends. CDR1 and CDR2 from the germline V gene are SQVTM and ANQGSEA. This CDR3 contains 13 residues. CDR3 sequence: CSVFQGGNTEAFF. CDR3 nucleotides: TGCAGCGTTTTCCAGGGAGGGAACACTGAAGCTTTCTTT. The variable domain in full, completed from reference TRBV29-1 and TRBJ1-1, reads SAVISQKPSRDICQRGTSLTIQCQVDSQVTMMFWYRQQPGQSLTLIATANQGSEATYESGFVIDKFPISRPNLTFSTLTVSNMSPEDSSIYLCSVFQGGNTEAFFGQGTRLTVV.

The CDR3 coding sequence is TGCGCCAGCAGCTTACCGGCAGGAAAGGCGGGAGTGCAAGAGACCCAGTACTTC. Protein sequence: CASSLPAGKAGVQETQYF. The chain is built from TRBV5-1 and TRBJ2-5; 7 nucleotides agree with TRBD2. The CDR3 totals 18 residues. Germline V gene sequence: CDR1 SGHRS, CDR2 YFSETQ. After removal of 2 bases from V and 2 bases from J, the junction contained 15 bases not matched to a gene.

The chain joins TRBV25-1 to TRBJ1-3; 7 bases align to TRBD1. Unmatched junction bases numbered 14, after V lost 5 bases and J lost 4 bases. The CDR3 runs 17 residues. The germline CDR1 and CDR2 sequences are MGHDK and SYGVNS. The chain's CDR3 is CASSPTTGVRGGNTIYF. In DNA form, the CDR3 reads TGTGCCAGCAGTCCTACCACAGGGGTACGGGGCGGAAACACCATATATTTT.

The chain links TRBV6-4 to TRBJ2-6; D is possibly TRBD1 or TRBD2 (5 bases each). Germline V lookup: CDR1 MRHNA, CDR2 SNTAGT. The CDR3 runs to 14 residues. Between the trimmed V and J ends, which lost 3 bases and 2 bases, there was a span of 5 bases. CDR3 DNA: TGTGCCAGCAGTGAGGGGGCTGGGGCCAACGTCCTGACTTTC. Translated, it gives CASSEGAGANVLTF.

The chain carries TRBV7-2 and TRBJ2-2; possibly TRBD1 or TRBD2 for D (5 bases each). Trimming removed 5 bases at V and 4 bases at J, with 11 bases between. Germline V lookup: CDR1 SGHTA, CDR2 FQGNSA. CDR3 length equals 14 residues. CDR3: CASSQLGATGELFF. CDR3 bases: TGTGCCAGCAGCCAACTCGGGGCCACCGGGGAGCTGTTTTTT.

This chain joins TRBV19 and TRBJ2-3; D uncertain. This CDR3 is built from 13 residues. V was pared by 7 bases and J by 2 bases, with 10 bases between. Germline V gives CDR1 LNHDA, CDR2 SQIVND (reference sequence). The CDR3 spells CASKAHSTDTQYF. CDR3 nucleotide sequence: TGTGCCAGTAAAGCCCACTCCACAGATACGCAGTATTTT.

This rearrangement joins TRBV5-6 to TRBJ2-7; 7 bases align to TRBD1. V lost 7 bases and J lost 7; bases outside the gene matches: 14. The V gene's germline CDR1 is SGHDT and CDR2 YYEEEE. This CDR3 contains 14 residues. The CDR3: CASGRQGSAFEQYF. Written as DNA, the CDR3 is TGTGCCAGCGGGCGACAGGGCTCCGCCTTTGAGCAGTACTTC.

Here the CDR3 DNA reads TGTGCCACCAGCGCGGCGGGACTCGCGGGGGGATTCGAGCAGTACTTC. It codes for CATSAAGLAGGFEQYF. The rearrangement links TRBV15 to TRBJ2-7, with 8 bases matching TRBD2. Looked up from germline, CDR1 is LNHNV and CDR2 is YYDKDF (reference sequence). J was trimmed by 6 bases and V by 5 bases; bases with no gene match: 15. CDR3 size: 16 residues.

V gene TRBV4-2 combines with J gene TRBJ1-4; D is uncertain. CDR3 size: 14 residues. Trimming stripped 8 bases from V and 8 bases from J, with 18 bases between. Germline CDR1 LGHNA, CDR2 YNFKEQ. The CDR3 spells CASGGHSDEEKLFF. The DNA of the CDR3 is TGTGCCAGCGGAGGGCACTCAGACGAAGAAAAACTGTTTTTT.

The chain joins TRBV11-3 to TRBJ2-5; 8 bases are a match to TRBD1. The better agreement between TRBJ2-7 and the DNA end casts doubt on the J call. This CDR3 has 14 residues. The germline V gene has CDR1 SGHNT and CDR2 YENEEA. CDR3 nucleotide sequence: TGTGCCAGCAGCTCCCAGGACAGGGCCTACGAGCAGTACTTC. Its protein is CASSSQDRAYEQYF.

The chain joins TRBV11-2 to TRBJ1-4; 7 bases map to TRBD1. From germline, CDR1 is SGHAT and CDR2 FQNNGV. Germline trimming cut 5 bases from V and 6 bases from J; bases unmatched to any gene: 6. The CDR3 loop spans 14 amino acids. The CDR3 DNA reads TGTGCCAGCAGCCATCGAGGGGGCGATGAAAAACTGTTTTTT. It specifies CASSHRGGDEKLFF. Drawing the rest from reference TRBV11-2 and TRBJ1-4, the complete variable domain is EAGVAQSPRYKIIEKRQSVAFWCNPISGHATLYWYQQILGQGPKLLIQFQNNGVVDDSQLPKDRFSAERLKGVDSTLKIQPAKLEDSAVYLCASSHRGGDEKLFFGSGTQLSVL.

The chain joins TRBV18 to TRBJ1-1; tentative D call: TRBD1 (5 bases). Germline V lookup: CDR1 KGHSH, CDR2 LQKENI. The V end lost 0 bases, the J end lost 4 bases, and 12 bases lay between the germline ends. This CDR3 comprises 15 residues. The CDR3 reads CASSPPPPGPTEAFF. CDR3 DNA: TGTGCCAGCTCACCACCCCCGCCGGGGCCCACTGAAGCTTTCTTT. The full variable domain, in which reference TRBV18 and TRBJ1-1 provide the parts outside the CDR3, is NAGVMQNPRHLVRRRGQEARLRCSPMKGHSHVYWYRQLPEEGLKFMVYLQKENIIDESGMPKERFSAEFPKEGPSILRIQQVVRGDSAAYFCASSPPPPGPTEAFFGQGTRLTVV.

The chain uses TRBV6-5 and TRBJ1-6, with TRBD1 matching 7 bases. Germline CDR1 and CDR2: MNHEY and SVGAGI. V lost 6 bases, J lost 9 bases, and 8 bases stayed unmatched. The CDR3 contains 14 residues. The CDR3 DNA reads as TGTGCCAGCAGCCGCGGACAGGAGGGTTCACCCCTCCACTTT. It translates to CASSRGQEGSPLHF.

The chain employs TRBV5-1 and TRBJ2-2; D is possibly TRBD2 (5 bases). This CDR3 is 14 amino acids long. V gave up 4 bases and J gave up 5 bases, with 12 bases separating them. Germline assignment: CDR1 SGHRS and CDR2 YFSETQ. Here the CDR3 DNA reads TGCGCCAGCAGCCCGAGGGTGGAGACCGGGGAGCTGTTTTTT. Protein: CASSPRVETGELFF.

The chain combines TRBV29-1 with TRBJ2-7; D unresolved. The V end lost 6 bases, the J end lost 4 bases, and 19 bases lay between the germline ends. Germline CDR1 SQVTM, CDR2 ANQGSEA. The CDR3 sequence is 14 residues long. DNA of the CDR3: TGCAGCGTGTCCCCTTCACGGACCAGGTACGAGCAGTACTTC. This gives the protein CSVSPSRTRYEQYF.

V is TRBV7-2 and J is TRBJ2-3; D call uncertain. The germline V and J ends were trimmed by 1 base and 10 bases, with 12 bases remaining between them. The germline V gene encodes CDR1 SGHTA and CDR2 FQGNSA. CDR3 size: 13 residues. The CDR3 nucleotides are TGTGCCAGCAGCTTAGAGTTCCTCTCCCCGCAGTATTTT. Its protein product is CASSLEFLSPQYF.

The CDR3 nucleotides read TGTGCCAGCAGCGCGATCGCCGGGGAGCTGTTTTTT. This sequence encodes CASSAIAGELFF. The chain combines TRBV7-3 with TRBJ2-2; D unresolved. There are 12 residues in the CDR3. Trimming removed 5 bases at V and 6 bases at J, with 7 bases between. The germline CDR1 and CDR2 sequences are SGHTA and FQGTGA.

This chain connects TRBV29-1 to TRBJ2-5, with D perhaps matching TRBD1 (5 bases). V was pared by 7 bases and J by 9 bases, with 27 bases between. The CDR3 runs to 15 residues. CDR1 and CDR2 (germline): SQVTM, ANQGSEA. CDR3 residues: CSARTGQLLESSQYF. The CDR3 DNA follows: TGCAGCGCGAGAACAGGACAACTCCTTGAGAGTTCCCAGTACTTC.

CDR3 loop: CASSDMRGRNQPQHF. CDR3 sequence (DNA): TGTGCCAGCAGTGATATGAGGGGGAGGAATCAGCCCCAGCATTTT. The genes are TRBV25-1 and TRBJ1-5; possibly TRBD1 for D (6 bases). CDR3 length equals 15 residues. Germline CDR1 reads MGHDK; CDR2 reads SYGVNS. Deletions cut 3 bases from V and 4 bases from J, with 13 bases between.

The sample holds one count of this clone. The chain couples TRBV19 to TRBJ2-3; maybe TRBD2 (6 bases). Germline CDR1 reads LNHDA; CDR2 reads SQIVND (reference sequence). Trimming removed 0 bases at V and 2 bases at J, with 18 bases between. The CDR3 covers 18 residues. The CDR3 here is CASSIDFGLARNTDTQYF. The DNA of the CDR3 is TGTGCCAGTAGTATAGATTTCGGGCTAGCGAGAAACACAGATACGCAGTATTTT. The full variable domain, in which reference TRBV19 and TRBJ2-3 provide the parts outside the CDR3, is DGGITQSPKYLFRKEGQNVTLSCEQNLNHDAMYWYRQDPGQGLRLIYYSQIVNDFQKGDIAEGYSVSREKKESFPLTVTSAQKNPTAFYLCASSIDFGLARNTDTQYFGPGTRLTVL.

On this clone: This same CDR3 is encoded by further DNA sequences in the sample. The chain carries TRBV28 and TRBJ1-5, with 10 bases aligning to TRBD1. Germline V gene data show CDR1 as MDHEN and CDR2 as SYDVKM. This CDR3 spans 16 amino acids. V gave up 1 base and J gave up 5 bases; unmatched junction bases: 5. The CDR3 loop is CASSLLGQGKDQPQHF. DNA for the CDR3: TGTGCCAGCAGTTTATTGGGACAGGGGAAGGATCAGCCCCAGCATTTT.

This sequence joins TRBV28 and TRBJ2-7, with D perhaps TRBD1 or TRBD2 (5 bases each). The germline V and J ends were trimmed by 8 bases and 6 bases, with 11 bases remaining between them. This CDR3 comprises 11 residues. Germline CDR1 is MDHEN and CDR2 is SYDVKM. The CDR3 DNA follows: TGTGCCAGCGGGACGGCTCGCGAGCAGTACTTC. Its protein product is CASGTAREQYF.

This sequence joins TRBV19 and TRBJ1-5; D is unresolved. Germline V gene lookup returns CDR1 LNHDA and CDR2 SQIVND (reference sequence). The CDR3 covers 16 residues. V dropped 1 base and J dropped 0 bases, with 10 bases sitting between them. The CDR3 DNA sequence: TGTGCCAGTAGTATAGCCCCGGGCCTTAGCAATCAGCCCCAGCATTTT. Its protein product is CASSIAPGLSNQPQHF.

The V gene is TRBV11-2, the J gene TRBJ1-1; TRBD1 aligns across 8 bases. V shed 5 bases, J shed 5 bases, and the junction held 7 bases outside the gene matches. This CDR3 has 14 amino acids. CDR1 and CDR2 from the germline V gene are SGHAT and FQNNGV. The CDR3 nucleotides read TGTGCCAGCAGCCGCCCGAGACAGGGGACTGAAGCTTTCTTT. Translated, it gives CASSRPRQGTEAFF.

This chain uses TRBV28 with TRBJ1-1, with D tentatively TRBD1 (5 bases). The CDR3 length is 15 residues. The V end lost 2 bases, the J end lost 0 bases, and 10 bases lay between the germline ends. Germline V gene sequence: CDR1 MDHEN, CDR2 SYDVKM. Written as DNA, the CDR3 is TGTGCCAGCAGTTTACCTGAGACAGTGAACACTGAAGCTTTCTTT. It translates to CASSLPETVNTEAFF.

The chain carries TRBV28 and TRBJ1-2; D remains unclear. V was pared by 6 bases and J by 6 bases, with 14 bases between. The CDR3 totals 13 residues. The germline V gene encodes CDR1 MDHEN and CDR2 SYDVKM. CDR3 in DNA: TGTGCCAGCAGACTCAGGCTAGGGAATGGCTACACCTTC. Its protein product is CASRLRLGNGYTF.

This sequence joins TRBV27 and TRBJ2-2; 9 positions agree with TRBD2. Germline V gene sequence: CDR1 MNHEY, CDR2 SMNVEV (reference sequence). The ends lost 7 bases at V and 2 bases at J; junction bases unmatched: 11. The CDR3 contains 17 residues. This CDR3 is CASTRWWREGNTGELFF. In DNA form, the CDR3 reads TGTGCCAGCACTCGTTGGTGGCGGGAGGGTAACACCGGGGAGCTGTTTTTT.

This sequence joins TRBV2 and TRBJ1-4, with 7 nucleotides matching TRBD1. From germline, CDR1 is SNHLY and CDR2 FYNNEI. The CDR3 totals 14 residues. V lost 5 bases, J lost 4 bases, and 4 bases stayed unmatched. CDR3 DNA: TGTGCCAGCAGTCGGACAGGATTTAATGAAAAACTGTTTTTT. Translating it yields CASSRTGFNEKLFF.

The CDR3 sequence is CAWTESRGSPLHF. The CDR3 bases are TGTGCCTGGACCGAGTCTCGAGGTTCACCCCTCCACTTT. This sequence joins TRBV30 and TRBJ1-6; no definite D call. The CDR3 contains 13 residues. Trimming took off 4 bases at V and 9 bases at J, with 13 bases between the two ends. The V gene's germline CDR1 is GTSNPN and CDR2 SVGIG (reference sequence).